The present entry profiles one T cell receptor beta chain with its context. Unique molecular identifiers were incorporated into the prepared TCRbeta library. TCRdb fed the PCR reads into MiXCR, producing one record per CDR3 protein. The data contain approximately 520,000 distinct CDR3 sequences, around a third of them singletons. These data come from a study of T-cell reconstitution after alpha-beta-depleted transplantation in children. The CDR3 sequence is 15 residues long. In germline, CDR1 is KGHSH, CDR2 LQKENI. Trimming pared 1 base from V and 4 bases from J, leaving 13 bases between. The sequencing here drew on PBMCs from the stem cell graft donor, taken from the stem cell graft. This TCR derives from a human donor who donated a stem cell graft to a child with aplastic anemia. This chain joins TRBV18 and TRBJ1-1, with a tentative D call TRBD1 (6 bases). CDR3 sequence: CASSPRARGVTEAFF. DNA of the CDR3: TGTGCCAGCTCACCACGAGCTAGGGGGGTCACTGAAGCTTTCTTT.